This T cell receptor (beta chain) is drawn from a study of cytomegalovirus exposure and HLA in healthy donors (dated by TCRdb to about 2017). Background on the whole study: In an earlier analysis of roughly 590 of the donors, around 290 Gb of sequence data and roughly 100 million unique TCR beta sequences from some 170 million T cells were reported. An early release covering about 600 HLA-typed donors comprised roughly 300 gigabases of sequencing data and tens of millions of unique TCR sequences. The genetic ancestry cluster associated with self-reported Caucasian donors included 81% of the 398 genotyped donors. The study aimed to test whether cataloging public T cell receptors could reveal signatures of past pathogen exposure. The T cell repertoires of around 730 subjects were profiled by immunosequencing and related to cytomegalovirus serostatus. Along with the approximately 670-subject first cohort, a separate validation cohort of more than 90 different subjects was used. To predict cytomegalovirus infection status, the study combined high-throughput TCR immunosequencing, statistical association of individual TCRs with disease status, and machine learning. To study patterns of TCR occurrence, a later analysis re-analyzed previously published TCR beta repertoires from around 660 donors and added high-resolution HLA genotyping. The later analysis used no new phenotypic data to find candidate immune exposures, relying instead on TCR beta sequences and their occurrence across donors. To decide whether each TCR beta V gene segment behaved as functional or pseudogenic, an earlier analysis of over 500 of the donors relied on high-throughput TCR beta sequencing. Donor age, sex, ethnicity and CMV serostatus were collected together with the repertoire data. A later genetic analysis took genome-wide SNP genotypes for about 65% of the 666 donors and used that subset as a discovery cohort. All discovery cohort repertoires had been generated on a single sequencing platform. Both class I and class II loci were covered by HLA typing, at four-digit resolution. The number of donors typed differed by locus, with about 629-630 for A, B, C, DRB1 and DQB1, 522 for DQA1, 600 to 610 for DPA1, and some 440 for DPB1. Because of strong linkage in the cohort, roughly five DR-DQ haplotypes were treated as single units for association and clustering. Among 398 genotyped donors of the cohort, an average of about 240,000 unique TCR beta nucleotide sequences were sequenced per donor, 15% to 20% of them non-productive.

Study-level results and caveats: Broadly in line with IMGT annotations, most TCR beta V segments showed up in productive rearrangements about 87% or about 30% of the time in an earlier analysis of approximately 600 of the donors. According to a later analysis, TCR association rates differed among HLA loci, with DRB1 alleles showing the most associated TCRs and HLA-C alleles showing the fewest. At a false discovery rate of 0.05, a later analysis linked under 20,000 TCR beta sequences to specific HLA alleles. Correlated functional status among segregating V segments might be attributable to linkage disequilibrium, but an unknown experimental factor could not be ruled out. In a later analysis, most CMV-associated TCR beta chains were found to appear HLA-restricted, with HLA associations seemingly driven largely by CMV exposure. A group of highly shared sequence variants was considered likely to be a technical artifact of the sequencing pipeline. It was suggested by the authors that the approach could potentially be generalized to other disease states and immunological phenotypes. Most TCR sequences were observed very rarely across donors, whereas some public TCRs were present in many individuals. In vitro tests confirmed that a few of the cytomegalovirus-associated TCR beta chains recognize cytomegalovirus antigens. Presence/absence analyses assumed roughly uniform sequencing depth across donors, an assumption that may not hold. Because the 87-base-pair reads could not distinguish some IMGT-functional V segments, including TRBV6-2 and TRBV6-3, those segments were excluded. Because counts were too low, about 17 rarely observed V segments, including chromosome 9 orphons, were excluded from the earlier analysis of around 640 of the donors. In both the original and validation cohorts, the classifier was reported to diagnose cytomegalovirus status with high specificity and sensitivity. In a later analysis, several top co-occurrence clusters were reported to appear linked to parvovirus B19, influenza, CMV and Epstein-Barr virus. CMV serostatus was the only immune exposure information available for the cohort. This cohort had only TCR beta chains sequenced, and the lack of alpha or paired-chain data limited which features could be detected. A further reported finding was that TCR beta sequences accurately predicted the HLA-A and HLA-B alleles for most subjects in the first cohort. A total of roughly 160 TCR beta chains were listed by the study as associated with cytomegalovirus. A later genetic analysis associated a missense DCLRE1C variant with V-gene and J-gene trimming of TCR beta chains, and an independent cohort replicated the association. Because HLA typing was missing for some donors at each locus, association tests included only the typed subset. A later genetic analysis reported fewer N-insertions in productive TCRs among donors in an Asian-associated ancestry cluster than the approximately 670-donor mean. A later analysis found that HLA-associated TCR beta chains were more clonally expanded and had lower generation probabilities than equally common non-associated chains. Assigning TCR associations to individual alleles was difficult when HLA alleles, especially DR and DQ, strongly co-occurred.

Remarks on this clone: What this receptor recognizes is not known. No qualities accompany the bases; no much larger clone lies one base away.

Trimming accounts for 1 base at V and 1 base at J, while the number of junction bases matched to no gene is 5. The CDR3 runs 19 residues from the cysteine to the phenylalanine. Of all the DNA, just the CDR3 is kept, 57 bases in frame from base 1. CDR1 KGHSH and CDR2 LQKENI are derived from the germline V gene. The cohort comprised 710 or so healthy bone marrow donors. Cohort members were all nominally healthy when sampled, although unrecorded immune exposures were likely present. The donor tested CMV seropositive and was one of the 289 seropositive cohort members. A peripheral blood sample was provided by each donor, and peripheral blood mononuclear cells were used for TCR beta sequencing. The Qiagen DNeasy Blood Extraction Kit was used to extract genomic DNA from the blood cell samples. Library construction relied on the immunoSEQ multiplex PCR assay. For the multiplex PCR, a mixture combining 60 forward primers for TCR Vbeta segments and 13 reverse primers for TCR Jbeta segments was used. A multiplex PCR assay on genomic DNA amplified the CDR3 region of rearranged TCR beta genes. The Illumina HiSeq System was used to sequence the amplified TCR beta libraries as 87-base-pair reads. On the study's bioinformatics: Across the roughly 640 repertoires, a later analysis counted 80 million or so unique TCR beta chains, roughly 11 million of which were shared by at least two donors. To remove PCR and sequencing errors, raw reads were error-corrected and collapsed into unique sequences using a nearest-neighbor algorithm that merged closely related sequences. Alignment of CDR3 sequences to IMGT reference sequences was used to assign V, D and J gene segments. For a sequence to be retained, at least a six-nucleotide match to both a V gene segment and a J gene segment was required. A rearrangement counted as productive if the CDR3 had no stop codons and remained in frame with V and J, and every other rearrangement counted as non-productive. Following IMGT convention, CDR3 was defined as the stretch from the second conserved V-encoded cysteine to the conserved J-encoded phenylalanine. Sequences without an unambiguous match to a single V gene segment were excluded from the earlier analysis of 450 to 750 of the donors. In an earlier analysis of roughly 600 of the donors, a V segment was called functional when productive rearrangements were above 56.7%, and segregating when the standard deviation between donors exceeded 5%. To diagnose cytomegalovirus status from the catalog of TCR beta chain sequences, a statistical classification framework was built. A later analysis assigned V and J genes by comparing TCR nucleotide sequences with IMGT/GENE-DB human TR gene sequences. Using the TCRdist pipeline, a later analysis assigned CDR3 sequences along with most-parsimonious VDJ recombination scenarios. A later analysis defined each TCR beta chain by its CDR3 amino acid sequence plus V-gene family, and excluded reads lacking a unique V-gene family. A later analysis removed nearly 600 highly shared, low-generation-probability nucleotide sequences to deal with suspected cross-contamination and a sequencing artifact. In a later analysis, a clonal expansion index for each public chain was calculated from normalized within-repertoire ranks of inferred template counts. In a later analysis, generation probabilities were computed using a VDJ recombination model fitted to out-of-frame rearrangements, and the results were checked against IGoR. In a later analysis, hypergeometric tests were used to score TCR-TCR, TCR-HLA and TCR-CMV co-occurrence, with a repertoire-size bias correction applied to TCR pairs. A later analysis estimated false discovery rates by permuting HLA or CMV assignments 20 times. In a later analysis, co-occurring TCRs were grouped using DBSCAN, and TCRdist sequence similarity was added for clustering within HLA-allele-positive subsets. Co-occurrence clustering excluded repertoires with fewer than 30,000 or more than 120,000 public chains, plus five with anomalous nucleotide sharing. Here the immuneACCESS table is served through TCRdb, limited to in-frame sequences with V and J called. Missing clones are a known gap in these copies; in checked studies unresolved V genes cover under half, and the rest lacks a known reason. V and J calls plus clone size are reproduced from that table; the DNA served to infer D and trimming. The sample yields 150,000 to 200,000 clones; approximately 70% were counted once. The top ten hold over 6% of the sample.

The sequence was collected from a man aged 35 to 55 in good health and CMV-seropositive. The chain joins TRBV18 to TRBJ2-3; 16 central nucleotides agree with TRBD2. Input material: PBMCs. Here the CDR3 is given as CASSPRGTSGGAGTDTQYF. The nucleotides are TGTGCCAGCTCACCACGCGGGACTAGCGGGGGGGCCGGCACAGATACGCAGTATTTT.